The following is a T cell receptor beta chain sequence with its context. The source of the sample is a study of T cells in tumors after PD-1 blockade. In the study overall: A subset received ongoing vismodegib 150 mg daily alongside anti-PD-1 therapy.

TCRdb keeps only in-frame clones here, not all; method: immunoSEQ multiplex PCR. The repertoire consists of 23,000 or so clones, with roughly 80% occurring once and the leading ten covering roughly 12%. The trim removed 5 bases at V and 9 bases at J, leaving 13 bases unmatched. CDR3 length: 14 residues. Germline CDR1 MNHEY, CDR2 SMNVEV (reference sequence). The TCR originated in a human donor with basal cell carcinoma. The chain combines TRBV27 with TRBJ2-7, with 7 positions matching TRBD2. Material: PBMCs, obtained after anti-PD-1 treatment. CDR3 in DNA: TGTGCCAGCAGTCCCTGGGACTACCAGGACGGGCAGTACTTC. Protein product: CASSPWDYQDGQYF.